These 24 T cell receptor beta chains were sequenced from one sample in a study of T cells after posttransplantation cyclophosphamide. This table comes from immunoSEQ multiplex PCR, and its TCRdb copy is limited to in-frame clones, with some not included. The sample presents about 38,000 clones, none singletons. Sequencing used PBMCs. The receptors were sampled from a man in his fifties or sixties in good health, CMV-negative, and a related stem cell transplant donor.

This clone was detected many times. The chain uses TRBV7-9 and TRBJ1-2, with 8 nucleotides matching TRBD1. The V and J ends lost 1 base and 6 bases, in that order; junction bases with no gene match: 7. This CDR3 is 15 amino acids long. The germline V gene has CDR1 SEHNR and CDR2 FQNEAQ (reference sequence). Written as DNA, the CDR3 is TGTGCCAGCAGCTTAGGTCCAGGGGGCGTTGATGGCTACACCTTC. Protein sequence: CASSLGPGGVDGYTF.

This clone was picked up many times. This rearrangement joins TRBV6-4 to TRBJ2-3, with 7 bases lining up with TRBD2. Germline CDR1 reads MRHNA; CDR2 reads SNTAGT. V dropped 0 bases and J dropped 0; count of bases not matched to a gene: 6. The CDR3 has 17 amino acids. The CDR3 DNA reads TGTGCCAGCAGTGACTCCGGTGGCGGGGGTAGCACAGATACGCAGTATTTT. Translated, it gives CASSDSGGGGSTDTQYF.

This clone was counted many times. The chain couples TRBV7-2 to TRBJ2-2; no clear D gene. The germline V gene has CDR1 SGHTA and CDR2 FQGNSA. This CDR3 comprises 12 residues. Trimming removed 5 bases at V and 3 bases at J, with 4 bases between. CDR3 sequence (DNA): TGTGCCAGCAGCCCCTACACCGGGGAGCTGTTTTTT. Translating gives CASSPYTGELFF.

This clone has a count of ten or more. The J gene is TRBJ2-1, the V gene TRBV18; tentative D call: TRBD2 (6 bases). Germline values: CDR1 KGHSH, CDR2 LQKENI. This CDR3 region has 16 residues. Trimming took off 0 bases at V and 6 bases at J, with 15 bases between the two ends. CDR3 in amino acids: CASSPPKGTVANEQFF. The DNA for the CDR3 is TGTGCCAGCTCACCACCGAAAGGGACTGTTGCCAATGAGCAGTTCTTC.

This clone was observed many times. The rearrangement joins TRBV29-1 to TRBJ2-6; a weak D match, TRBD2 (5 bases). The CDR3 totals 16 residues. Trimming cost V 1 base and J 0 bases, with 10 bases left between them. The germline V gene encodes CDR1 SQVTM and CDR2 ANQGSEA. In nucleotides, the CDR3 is TGCAGCGTTGAAGGGGGAGACGACTCTGGGGCCAACGTCCTGACTTTC. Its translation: CSVEGGDDSGANVLTF. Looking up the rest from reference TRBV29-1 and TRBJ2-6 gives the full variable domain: SAVISQKPSRDICQRGTSLTIQCQVDSQVTMMFWYRQQPGQSLTLIATANQGSEATYESGFVIDKFPISRPNLTFSTLTVSNMSPEDSSIYLCSVEGGDDSGANVLTFGAGSRLTVL.

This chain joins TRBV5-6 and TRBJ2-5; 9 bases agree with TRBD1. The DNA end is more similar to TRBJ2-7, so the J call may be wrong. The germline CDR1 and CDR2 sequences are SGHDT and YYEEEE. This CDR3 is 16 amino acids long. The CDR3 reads CASSFWSGQGLYEQYF. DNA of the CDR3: TGTGCCAGCAGCTTTTGGTCCGGACAGGGGCTCTACGAGCAGTACTTC.

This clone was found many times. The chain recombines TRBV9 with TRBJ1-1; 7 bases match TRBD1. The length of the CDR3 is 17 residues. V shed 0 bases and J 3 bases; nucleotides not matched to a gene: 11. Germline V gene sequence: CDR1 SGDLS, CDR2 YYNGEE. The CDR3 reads CASSVDPPTGVDTEAFF. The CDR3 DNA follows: TGTGCCAGCAGCGTAGACCCCCCCACAGGGGTCGACACTGAAGCTTTCTTT.

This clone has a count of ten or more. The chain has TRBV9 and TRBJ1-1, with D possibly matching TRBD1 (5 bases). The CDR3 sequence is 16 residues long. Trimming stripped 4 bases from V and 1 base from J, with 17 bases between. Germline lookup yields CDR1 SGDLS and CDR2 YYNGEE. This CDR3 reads CASSPTTAPRNTEAFF. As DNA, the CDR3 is TGTGCCAGCAGCCCCACGACAGCCCCACGGAACACTGAAGCTTTCTTT.

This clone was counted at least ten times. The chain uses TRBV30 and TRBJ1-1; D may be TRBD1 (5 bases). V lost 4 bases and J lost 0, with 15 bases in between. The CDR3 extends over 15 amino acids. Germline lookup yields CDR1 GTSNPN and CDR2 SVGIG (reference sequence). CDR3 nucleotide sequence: TGTGCCTGGAATAGACAGCTAATCATGAACACTGAAGCTTTCTTT. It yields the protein CAWNRQLIMNTEAFF.

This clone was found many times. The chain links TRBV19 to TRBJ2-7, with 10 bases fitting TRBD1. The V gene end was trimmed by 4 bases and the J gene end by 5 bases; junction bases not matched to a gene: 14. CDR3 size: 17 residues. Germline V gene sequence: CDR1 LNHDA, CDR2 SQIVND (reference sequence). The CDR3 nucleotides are TGTGCCAGTAGTAAAAAAGTTGGGGACAGGGGTCGGCACGAGCAGTACTTC. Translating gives CASSKKVGDRGRHEQYF.

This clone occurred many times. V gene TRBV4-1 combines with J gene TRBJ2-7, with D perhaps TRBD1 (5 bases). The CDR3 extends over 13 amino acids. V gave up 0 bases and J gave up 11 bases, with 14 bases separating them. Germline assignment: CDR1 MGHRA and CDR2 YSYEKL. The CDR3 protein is CASSQEGRRVEYF. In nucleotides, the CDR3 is TGCGCCAGCAGCCAAGAAGGGCGCAGGGTCGAGTACTTC.

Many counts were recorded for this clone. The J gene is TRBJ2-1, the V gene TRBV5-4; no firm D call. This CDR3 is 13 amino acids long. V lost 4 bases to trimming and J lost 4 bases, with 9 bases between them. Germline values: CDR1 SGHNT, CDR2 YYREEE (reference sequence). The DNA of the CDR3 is TGTGCCAGCAGCGTTGAGAGTTACAATGAGCAGTTCTTC. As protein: CASSVESYNEQFF.

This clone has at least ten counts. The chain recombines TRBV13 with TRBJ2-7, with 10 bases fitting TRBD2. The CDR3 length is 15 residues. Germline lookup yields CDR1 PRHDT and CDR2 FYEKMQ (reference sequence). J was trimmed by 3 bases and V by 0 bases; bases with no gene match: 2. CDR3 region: CASSLGTSGHYEQYF. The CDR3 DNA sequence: TGTGCCAGCAGCTTAGGGACTAGCGGGCACTACGAGCAGTACTTC. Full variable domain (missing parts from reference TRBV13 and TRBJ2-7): AAGVIQSPRHLIKEKRETATLKCYPIPRHDTVYWYQQGPGQDPQFLISFYEKMQSDKGSIPDRFSAQQFSDYHSELNMSSLELGDSALYFCASSLGTSGHYEQYFGPGTRLTVT.

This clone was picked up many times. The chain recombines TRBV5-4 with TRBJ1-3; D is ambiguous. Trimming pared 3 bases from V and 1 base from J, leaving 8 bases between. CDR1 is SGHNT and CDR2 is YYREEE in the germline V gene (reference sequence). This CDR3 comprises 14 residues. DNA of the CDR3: TGTGCCAGCAGCTCAGACTGGTCTGGAAACACCATATATTTT. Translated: CASSSDWSGNTIYF.

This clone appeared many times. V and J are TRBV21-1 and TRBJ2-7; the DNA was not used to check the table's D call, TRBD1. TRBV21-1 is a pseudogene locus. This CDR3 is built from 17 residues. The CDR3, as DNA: TGTGCCAGCAGCAAACCCGGCGCGTGGCAGGAAGACTACGAGCAGTACTTC. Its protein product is CASSKPGAWQEDYEQYF.

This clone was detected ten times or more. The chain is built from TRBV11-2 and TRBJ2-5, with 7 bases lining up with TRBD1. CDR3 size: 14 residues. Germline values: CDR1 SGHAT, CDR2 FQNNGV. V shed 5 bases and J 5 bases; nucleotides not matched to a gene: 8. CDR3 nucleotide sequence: TGTGCCAGCAGCAAGGACAGGCTTGGGGAGACCCAGTACTTC. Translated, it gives CASSKDRLGETQYF.

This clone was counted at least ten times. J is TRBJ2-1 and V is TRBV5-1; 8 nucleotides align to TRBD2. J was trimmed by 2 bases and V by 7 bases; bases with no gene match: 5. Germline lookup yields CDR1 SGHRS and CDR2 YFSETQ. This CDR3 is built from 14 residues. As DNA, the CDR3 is TGCGCCAGCTTTAGCGGGGAGGCCTACAATGAGCAGTTCTTC. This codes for CASFSGEAYNEQFF.

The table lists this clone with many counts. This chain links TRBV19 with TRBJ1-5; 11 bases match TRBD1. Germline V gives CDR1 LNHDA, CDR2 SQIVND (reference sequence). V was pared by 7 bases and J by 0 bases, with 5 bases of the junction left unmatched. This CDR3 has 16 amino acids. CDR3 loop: CASTGTGGNSNQPQHF. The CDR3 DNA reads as TGTGCCAGTACCGGGACAGGGGGTAATAGCAATCAGCCCCAGCATTTT. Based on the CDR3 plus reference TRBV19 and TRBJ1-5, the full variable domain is DGGITQSPKYLFRKEGQNVTLSCEQNLNHDAMYWYRQDPGQGLRLIYYSQIVNDFQKGDIAEGYSVSREKKESFPLTVTSAQKNPTAFYLCASTGTGGNSNQPQHFGDGTRLSIL.

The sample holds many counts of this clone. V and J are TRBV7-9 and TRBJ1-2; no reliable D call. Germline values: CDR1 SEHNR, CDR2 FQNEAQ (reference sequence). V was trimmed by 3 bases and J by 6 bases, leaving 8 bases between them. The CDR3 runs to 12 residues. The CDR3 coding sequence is TGTGCCAGCAGCTTCGCGGGTGATGGCTACACCTTC. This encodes CASSFAGDGYTF.

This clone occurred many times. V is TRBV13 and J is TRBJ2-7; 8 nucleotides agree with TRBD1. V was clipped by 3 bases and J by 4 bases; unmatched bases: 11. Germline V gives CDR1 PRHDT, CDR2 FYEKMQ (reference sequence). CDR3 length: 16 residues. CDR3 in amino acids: CASSFTGGNFRYEQYF. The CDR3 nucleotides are TGTGCCAGCAGCTTTACAGGGGGTAATTTTCGTTACGAGCAGTACTTC.

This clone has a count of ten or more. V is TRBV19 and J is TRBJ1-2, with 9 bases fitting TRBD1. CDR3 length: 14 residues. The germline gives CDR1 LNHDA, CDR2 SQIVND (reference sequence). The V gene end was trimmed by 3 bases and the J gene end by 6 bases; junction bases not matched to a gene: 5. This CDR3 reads CASSIIQGADGYTF. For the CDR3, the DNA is TGTGCCAGTAGTATCATACAGGGGGCCGATGGCTACACCTTC.

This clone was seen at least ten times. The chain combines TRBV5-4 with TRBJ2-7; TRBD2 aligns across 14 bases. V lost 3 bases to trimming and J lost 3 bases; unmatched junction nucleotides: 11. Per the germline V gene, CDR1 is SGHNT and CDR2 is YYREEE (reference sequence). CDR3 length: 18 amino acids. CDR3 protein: CASSSGLAGGVPGYEQYF. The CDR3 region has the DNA TGTGCCAGCAGCTCCGGACTAGCGGGAGGAGTACCCGGCTACGAGCAGTACTTC.

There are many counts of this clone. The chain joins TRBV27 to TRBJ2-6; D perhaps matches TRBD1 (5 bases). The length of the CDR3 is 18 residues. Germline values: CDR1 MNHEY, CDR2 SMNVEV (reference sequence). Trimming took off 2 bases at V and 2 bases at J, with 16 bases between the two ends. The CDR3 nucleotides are TGTGCCAGCAGTTTACCCAGCCAGGGTTTGGCTGGGGCCAACGTCCTGACTTTC. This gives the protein CASSLPSQGLAGANVLTF.

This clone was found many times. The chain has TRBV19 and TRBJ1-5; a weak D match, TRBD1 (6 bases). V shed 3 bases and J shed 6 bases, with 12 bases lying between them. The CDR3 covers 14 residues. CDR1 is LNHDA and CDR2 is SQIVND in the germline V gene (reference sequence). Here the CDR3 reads CASSMTGAGQPQHF. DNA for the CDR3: TGTGCCAGTAGTATGACAGGAGCAGGTCAGCCCCAGCATTTT.